The clone carrying this TCR beta chain has only one observation. The data belong to a study of blood T cell repertoires in COVID-19. Whole-study context: The United States, Italy and Spain provided the acute and convalescent COVID-19 samples. In each case, the material was cDNA or gDNA derived from T cells, B-cell-depleted T cells, or PBMCs.

Per the authors' pipeline: Nucleated cell counts were estimated from reference gene primer amplification. Clones were read by immunoSEQ multiplex PCR, and TCRdb kept only the in-frame ones, dropping some. V and J calls and clone size are those listed in that table; D and trimming were worked out from the DNA. The sample has roughly 56,000 clones, around 90% seen once. The specimen sequenced was peripheral blood. This TCR came from a man over 45 with active COVID-19.

In DNA form, the CDR3 reads TGTGCCAGCAGCCCGGGACAGATGTACGAGCAGTACTTC. Protein sequence: CASSPGQMYEQYF. V gene TRBV13 combines with J gene TRBJ2-7; TRBD1 aligns across 7 bases. The CDR3 runs 13 residues. Germline V gives CDR1 PRHDT, CDR2 FYEKMQ (reference sequence). Trimming took 5 bases from V and 4 from J; bases not matched to a gene: 5.